These 9 T cell receptor beta chains originate from one sample sequenced in a study of post-analysis software for immune sequencing data (dated by TCRdb to 2013 to 2016). Overall study outcomes, separate from this receptor: Significantly higher frequencies in patients than in controls were found for five TRBV segments, including TRBV5-6, TRBV5-1 and TRBV20-1.

No antigens are known for them. Libraries were prepared through PCR. Reads for this sample came from an Illumina HiSeq 2500. To reduce PCR and sequencing biases, unique molecular identifiers were incorporated into the TCR beta cDNA libraries. TCRdb's own reprocessing of the public reads used fastp at Q25 and MiXCR and kept productive beta chains. Under each unique CDR3 protein, matching rows form one entry showing the most common genes and DNA. Counted in this sample were fewer than 850,000 distinct CDR3 sequences; around 45% of them appeared once. The top ten clones comprise roughly 5.2% of the sample. Sequenced material: blood. These receptor sequences come from a girl aged 10 to 17 with multiple sclerosis.

The J gene is TRBJ2-1, the V gene TRBV29-1; the match to TRBD2 covers 7 bases. The CDR3 is 13 residues long. Germline values: CDR1 SQVTM, CDR2 ANQGSEA. V dropped 3 bases and J dropped 2; count of bases not matched to a gene: 1. The CDR3 nucleotides read TGCAGCGTTGAGCGGGAGCCCTACAATGAGCAGTTCTTC. This encodes CSVEREPYNEQFF.

This clonotype was counted between two and nine times. The CDR3 DNA reads as TGTGCCAGCCAGGGGGTCGGCGGGGAGCTGTTTTTT. It is translated as CASQGVGGELFF. The genes are TRBV6-1 and TRBJ2-2; 7 bases line up with TRBD1. The CDR3 has 12 residues. Trimming at V came to 8 bases and at J to 7 bases, leaving 4 bases not matched to a gene. Germline-derived CDR1 and CDR2 are MNHNS and SASEGT.

The chain joins TRBV11-2 to TRBJ2-7; D call uncertain. The V end lost 2 bases, the J end lost 3 bases, and 17 bases lay between the germline ends. The CDR3 consists of 16 residues. Germline CDR1 reads SGHAT; CDR2 reads FQNNGV. The CDR3 protein is CASSLSLGSRNYEQYF. The CDR3 DNA reads TGTGCCAGCAGCTTAAGTTTGGGGTCCCGGAACTACGAGCAGTACTTC.

A single count supports this clonotype. This chain uses TRBV15 with TRBJ2-4, with D possibly TRBD2 on 5 matching bases. The last part of the DNA fits TRBJ2-7 better; the J call may be wrong. This CDR3 spans 15 amino acids. Per germline, CDR1 LNHNV and CDR2 YYDKDF (reference sequence). For the CDR3, the DNA is TGTGCCACCAGCAGAGATCGGGGTGTAGGGTACGAGCAGTACTTC. Protein: CATSRDRGVGYEQYF.

The CDR3 region is CASSESWRGTDTQYF. The CDR3 DNA reads as TGCGCCAGCAGTGAGTCGTGGAGGGGCACAGATACGCAGTATTTT. The J gene is TRBJ2-3, the V gene TRBV10-2, with D possibly TRBD2 on 6 matching bases. Germline V CDR1 and CDR2: WSHSY, SAAADI. The CDR3 is made up of 15 amino acids. V dropped 0 bases and J dropped 1 base, with 8 bases sitting between them.

This clonotype was observed a handful of times. V usage is TRBV12-3 or TRBV12-4 and J usage is TRBJ2-3; no firm D call. The ends were cut back, 4 bases at V and 3 bases at J, with 8 bases in the middle. This CDR3 is built from 13 residues. CDR3 in amino acids: CASSSPETDTQYF. The CDR3 bases are TGTGCCAGCAGTTCGCCTGAGACAGATACGCAGTATTTT.

The chain carries TRBV6-5 and TRBJ2-7; 7 nucleotides match TRBD1. Germline values: CDR1 MNHEY, CDR2 SVGAGI. J lost 3 bases, V lost 8 bases, and 13 bases had no gene match. CDR3 size: 15 residues. CDR3 bases: TGTGCCAGCCAAAGGACAGGTCTTGCAGGCTACGAGCAGTACTTC. It yields the protein CASQRTGLAGYEQYF.

This rearrangement joins TRBV7-9 to TRBJ1-2, with D tentatively TRBD1 (6 bases). Trimming stripped 1 base from V and 8 bases from J, with 17 bases between. Germline lookup yields CDR1 SEHNR and CDR2 FQNEAQ (reference sequence). There are 15 residues in the CDR3. The CDR3 loop is CASSLGRRTVGGYTF. The CDR3 region has the DNA TGTGCCAGCAGCTTAGGGAGAAGGACAGTGGGCGGCTACACCTTC.

The chain recombines TRBV11-3 with TRBJ2-3, with 7 bases matching TRBD1. Germline loops: CDR1 SGHNT, CDR2 YENEEA. This CDR3 has 16 residues. The V and J ends lost 2 bases and 1 base, in that order; junction bases with no gene match: 6. The CDR3 region has the DNA TGTGCCAGCAGCTTACCCACAGGGGTGGGCACAGATACGCAGTATTTT. Amino acid sequence: CASSLPTGVGTDTQYF. Looking up the rest from reference TRBV11-3 and TRBJ2-3 gives the full variable domain: EAGVVQSPRYKIIEKKQPVAFWCNPISGHNTLYWYLQNLGQGPELLIRYENEEAVDDSQLPKDRFSAERLKGVDSTLKIQPAELGDSAVYLCASSLPTGVGTDTQYFGPGTRLTVL.